This passage covers 21 T cell receptor beta chains from one sample sequenced in a study of cytomegalovirus exposure and HLA in healthy donors. The PCR was carried out with 60 Vbeta primers and 13 Jbeta primers. The method was immunoSEQ multiplex PCR; TCRdb's version includes in-frame clones alone and lacks a portion of them. The sample lists about 100,000 clones; around 80% were seen once. The sample consisted of PBMCs. The receptors stem from a woman aged 55-69 years in good health and CMV-seronegative.

The chain has TRBV4-1 and TRBJ2-7, with 8 nucleotides matching TRBD2. The V gene end was trimmed by 1 base and the J gene end by 3 bases; junction bases not matched to a gene: 14. Germline V gene data show CDR1 as MGHRA and CDR2 as YSYEKL. The CDR3 loop spans 18 amino acids. The CDR3 reads CASSQVRGGRGTNYEQYF. The CDR3 DNA reads TGCGCCAGCAGCCAAGTCCGCGGGGGGAGAGGGACCAACTACGAGCAGTACTTC.

This clone showed up just once. V is TRBV9 and J is TRBJ2-5, with 11 positions matching TRBD2. The ends lost 0 bases at V and 2 bases at J; junction bases unmatched: 0. The germline V gene has CDR1 SGDLS and CDR2 YYNGEE. This CDR3 region has 15 residues. CDR3 in amino acids: CASSVGTSGQETQYF. CDR3 DNA: TGTGCCAGCAGCGTAGGGACTAGCGGGCAAGAGACCCAGTACTTC.

CDR3 nucleotides: TGTGCCAGCGGGAGGCGTGACTCCTACGAGCAGTACTTC. It encodes CASGRRDSYEQYF. The chain employs TRBV5-4 and TRBJ2-7; D is perhaps TRBD2 (6 bases). This CDR3 is 13 amino acids long. V lost 7 bases to trimming and J lost 0 bases, with 11 bases between them. The germline V gene encodes CDR1 SGHNT and CDR2 YYREEE (reference sequence).

The rearrangement uses TRBV19 and TRBJ1-3; D gene ambiguous. CDR3 length: 15 residues. Trimming shortened V by 1 base and J by 4 bases, and 11 bases separated the two germline ends. In germline, CDR1 is LNHDA, CDR2 SQIVND (reference sequence). CDR3 residues: CASSIALPAGNTIYF. The CDR3 DNA reads TGTGCCAGTAGTATAGCGCTCCCAGCGGGAAACACCATATATTTT.

The gene calls are TRBV6-6 and TRBJ2-7; D might be TRBD1 (6 bases). The length of the CDR3 is 12 residues. V was trimmed by 6 bases and J by 5 bases, leaving 11 bases between them. CDR1 is MNHNY and CDR2 is SVGAGI in the germline V gene (reference sequence). The DNA of the CDR3 is TGTGCCAGCAGACCACAGGGTGACGAGCAGTACTTC. Residues: CASRPQGDEQYF.

This sequence joins TRBV1 and TRBJ2-6; the table names TRBD2, a call not compared with the DNA. TRBV1 is a known pseudogene. The CDR3 contains 19 residues. Written as DNA, the CDR3 is TGCACCAGCAGCCAGCTGACTAGCGGGGCTCTCCAAGGGGCCAACGTCCTGACTTTC. Its protein product is CTSSQLTSGALQGANVLTF.

This chain links TRBV6-4 with TRBJ2-1; D perhaps matches TRBD1 (5 bases). Trimming removed 9 bases from V and 0 bases from J, with 24 bases in between. The germline V gene has CDR1 MRHNA and CDR2 SNTAGT. The CDR3 runs to 18 residues. The CDR3 is CARDRDMMERGSYNEQFF. The CDR3 bases are TGTGCCAGAGACAGAGATATGATGGAACGAGGCTCCTACAATGAGCAGTTCTTC.

V gene TRBV19 combines with J gene TRBJ2-1; TRBD2 agrees at 10 bases. Germline V gene data show CDR1 as LNHDA and CDR2 as SQIVND (reference sequence). This CDR3 comprises 15 residues. V gave up 6 bases and J gave up 0 bases; unmatched junction bases: 2. CDR3 sequence (DNA): TGTGCCAGTAGAGCTAGCGGGAGCTCCTACAATGAGCAGTTCTTC. Translated: CASRASGSSYNEQFF.

This sequence joins TRBV6-5 and TRBJ1-6; 7 bases are shared with TRBD1. The trim removed 7 bases at V and 10 bases at J, leaving 7 bases unmatched. The CDR3 contains 13 residues. Germline lookup yields CDR1 MNHEY and CDR2 SVGAGI. CDR3 in amino acids: CASTRQGDSPLHF. CDR3 coding DNA: TGTGCCAGCACTCGCCAGGGGGACTCACCCCTCCACTTT.

In nucleotides, the CDR3 is TGTGCCAGCAGCCCACAGGGGGAGGGTGGCTACACCTTC. This codes for CASSPQGEGGYTF. The chain is built from TRBV7-2 and TRBJ1-2, with 8 bases aligning to TRBD1. Germline V gene lookup returns CDR1 SGHTA and CDR2 FQGNSA. The CDR3 is made up of 13 amino acids. V lost 5 bases to trimming and J lost 7 bases; unmatched junction nucleotides: 6.

This chain connects TRBV9 to TRBJ2-7, with TRBD2 matching 11 bases. This CDR3 spans 15 amino acids. In germline, CDR1 is SGDLS, CDR2 YYNGEE. Trimming cost V 5 bases and J 4 bases; bases outside gene matches: 8. The CDR3 nucleotides read TGTGCCAGCAGTGCGGGGGGGACTAGCGGTTACGAGCAGTACTTC. This codes for CASSAGGTSGYEQYF.

The rearrangement uses TRBV20-1 and TRBJ1-2; D gene ambiguous. CDR3 length equals 11 residues. V was shortened by 1 base and J by 4 bases, with 4 bases between the two germline ends. Germline assignment: CDR1 DFQATT and CDR2 SNEGSKA (reference sequence). This chain's CDR3 is CSARVLYGYTF. For the CDR3, the DNA is TGCAGTGCTAGAGTTCTCTATGGCTACACCTTC.

DNA of the CDR3: TGCGCCAGCAGCTTGGAGACAGGGCCAATTTCACCCCTCCACTTT. Amino acids: CASSLETGPISPLHF. This rearrangement joins TRBV5-1 to TRBJ1-6, with 7 positions matching TRBD1. This CDR3 is built from 15 residues. Unmatched junction bases numbered 6, after V lost 0 bases and J lost 9 bases. The germline V gene encodes CDR1 SGHRS and CDR2 YFSETQ.

The rearrangement joins TRBV7-8 to TRBJ2-6; D is unclear. This CDR3 comprises 18 residues. V lost 3 bases and J lost 0, with 15 bases in between. In germline, CDR1 is SGHVS, CDR2 FQNEAQ. Here the CDR3 DNA reads TGTGCCAGCAGCTTTGTCGCGGCTCGGAGCTCTGGGGCCAACGTCCTGACTTTC. Amino acid sequence: CASSFVAARSSGANVLTF. Full variable domain (rest looked up from reference TRBV7-8 and TRBJ2-6): GAGVSQSPRYKVAKRGQDVALRCDPISGHVSLFWYQQALGQGPEFLTYFQNEAQLDKSGLPSDRFFAERPEGSVSTLKIQRTQQEDSAVYLCASSFVAARSSGANVLTFGAGSRLTVL.

This chain connects TRBV19 to TRBJ1-3; weak D call: TRBD1 (6 bases). The germline gives CDR1 LNHDA, CDR2 SQIVND (reference sequence). The CDR3 has 13 residues. Trimming removed 4 bases from V and 3 bases from J, with 7 bases in between. The CDR3 region has the DNA TGTGCCAGTAGTAGGACAGTTGGAAACACCATATATTTT. Translated, it gives CASSRTVGNTIYF.

This chain connects TRBV20-1 to TRBJ2-5; D gene uncertain. V lost 6 bases and J lost 7, with 9 bases in between. The germline V gene has CDR1 DFQATT and CDR2 SNEGSKA (reference sequence). The CDR3 sequence is 10 residues long. In nucleotides, the CDR3 is TGCAGTGCCACTATTGGGACCCAGTACTTC. It translates to CSATIGTQYF.

The chain links TRBV7-9 to TRBJ1-1, with 8 bases matching TRBD1. This CDR3 has 12 amino acids. Unmatched junction bases numbered 9, after V lost 8 bases and J lost 10 bases. Germline V lookup: CDR1 SEHNR, CDR2 FQNEAQ (reference sequence). The DNA of the CDR3 is TGTGCCAGCGATGGACAGGGTTCTGTAGCTTTCTTT. This translates into CASDGQGSVAFF.

In its sample, this clone was seen a few times. V usage is TRBV7-9 and J usage is TRBJ2-1; weak D call: TRBD1 (6 bases). The CDR3 covers 15 residues. Germline CDR1 and CDR2: SEHNR and FQNEAQ (reference sequence). Trimming stripped 5 bases from V and 4 bases from J, with 15 bases between. CDR3 coding DNA: TGTGCCAGCAGCCCCCGACAGGACCTGTACAATGAGCAGTTCTTC. Its protein is CASSPRQDLYNEQFF.

This chain links TRBV2 with TRBJ1-1; D is ambiguous. Germline V gene lookup returns CDR1 SNHLY and CDR2 FYNNEI. With 7 bases removed from V and 4 bases from J, the gap between germline ends came to 16 bases. The CDR3 runs 14 residues. The CDR3: CASILLGGRTEAFF. The CDR3 DNA sequence: TGTGCCAGCATTTTGTTAGGAGGGCGCACTGAAGCTTTCTTT.

This clone occurred a few times. V is TRBV28 and J is TRBJ1-1; D perhaps matches TRBD1 (6 bases). The CDR3 totals 17 residues. Germline assignment: CDR1 MDHEN and CDR2 SYDVKM. V dropped 5 bases and J dropped 0 bases, with 19 bases sitting between them. The CDR3 coding sequence is TGTGCCAGCAGTCTCTACAGGGATCGCCTATTGAACACTGAAGCTTTCTTT. Translating gives CASSLYRDRLLNTEAFF.

The genes are TRBV5-4 and TRBJ2-1, with a possible D match to TRBD2 (6 bases). The V gene lost 4 bases and the J gene lost 8 bases, with 16 bases spanning the gap. The germline gives CDR1 SGHNT, CDR2 YYREEE (reference sequence). CDR3 length: 14 amino acids. The CDR3 DNA is TGTGCCAGCAGCCCCTCTATGGGGGGAGATGAGCAGTTCTTC. Amino acid sequence: CASSPSMGGDEQFF.